The clone carrying this TCR beta chain was detected many times. Its specificity is not known. This sample is drawn from a study of T cells after yellow fever vaccination. For the study at large: When fractions had low cell numbers, they were prepared with SMART-Seq v4 Ultra Low Input. General study results and limits: At less than 97% for CD4 and approximately 89% for CD8, most primary-vaccination clones showed up again after the booster.

TCRdb reprocessed the 5' RACE reads via MiXCR and lists one record per CDR3 protein. The table has around 63,000 distinct CDR3 sequences, 7.4% seen once; the top ten hold 30% to 45%. Sequences were derived from CD8+ T cells sorted from PBMCs, sampled 15 days after the yellow fever booster vaccination. The sequence was collected from a man aged 30 to 39 who received the YFV17D yellow fever vaccine.

This CDR3 reads CASSLEGVYEQYF. CDR3 bases: TGTGCCAGCAGCTTGGAAGGGGTTTACGAGCAGTACTTC. This rearrangement joins TRBV5-6 to TRBJ2-7; the D gene is possibly TRBD1 (5 bases). V was shortened by 0 bases and J by 4 bases, with 8 bases between the two germline ends. CDR3 length equals 13 residues. The germline V gene has CDR1 SGHDT and CDR2 YYEEEE. The variable domain in full, with the rest retrieved from reference TRBV5-6 and TRBJ2-7, is DAGVTQSPTHLIKTRGQQVTLRCSPKSGHDTVSWYQQALGQGPQFIFQYYEEEERQRGNFPDRFSGHQFPNYSSELNVNALLLGDSALYLCASSLEGVYEQYFGPGTRLTVT.